Shown below are 32 T cell receptor beta chains from a single sample sequenced in a study of siplizumab effects on memory and regulatory T cells. TCRdb's table, derived via immunoSEQ multiplex PCR, lists solely in-frame clones and lacks some. The table shows roughly 100,000 clones, with under 95% occurring only once. Input material: CD4+ T cells sorted from blood. These receptors came from a human donor in good health.

This sequence joins TRBV5-8 and TRBJ2-2; 7 bases match TRBD2. The J segment lost 1 base and the V segment lost 1 base, leaving 4 bases of the junction unmatched. The germline gives CDR1 SGHTS, CDR2 YDEGEE. The CDR3 contains 16 residues. CDR3 sequence (DNA): TGTGCCAGCAGCTTGCGAGGACTAGGGAACACCGGGGAGCTGTTTTTT. Encoded protein: CASSLRGLGNTGELFF.

The chain combines TRBV5-6 with TRBJ2-5, with D possibly being TRBD1 (5 bases). The CDR3 totals 13 residues. V lost 0 bases and J 2 bases, leaving 5 bases between the germline ends. Per germline, CDR1 SGHDT and CDR2 YYEEEE. The CDR3 reads CASSLGQQETQYF. CDR3 sequence (DNA): TGTGCCAGCAGCTTGGGACAGCAAGAGACCCAGTACTTC.

This rearrangement joins TRBV6-5 to TRBJ1-5; D call uncertain. Germline lookup yields CDR1 MNHEY and CDR2 SVGAGI. Between the trimmed V and J ends, which lost 5 bases and 10 bases, there was a span of 9 bases. This CDR3 is 11 amino acids long. Written as DNA, the CDR3 is TGTGCCAGCAGTGAAGAGAGACCCCAGCATTTT. This codes for CASSEERPQHF.

This chain joins TRBV4-1 and TRBJ1-4, with TRBD1 as a possible D gene (5 bases). V was pared by 3 bases and J by 7 bases, with 15 bases between. The germline V gene encodes CDR1 MGHRA and CDR2 YSYEKL. The CDR3 is 15 residues long. The CDR3, as DNA: TGCGCCAGCAGCCAGCAGGCAACCGGGGCTGAAAAACTGTTTTTT. This translates into CASSQQATGAEKLFF.

The chain links TRBV7-9 to TRBJ2-7, with 9 nucleotides matching TRBD2. The CDR3 consists of 16 residues. Germline CDR1 and CDR2: SEHNR and FQNEAQ (reference sequence). V trimming: 5 bases; J trimming: 6 bases; junction bases outside the gene matches: 14. For the CDR3, the DNA is TGTGCCAGCAGCGTAGGGTCCGGACTAGCGACGTCCGAGCAGTACTTC. It specifies CASSVGSGLATSEQYF.

The gene calls are TRBV5-1 and TRBJ2-7, with TRBD2 identical over 12 bases. V dropped 0 bases and J dropped 2; count of bases not matched to a gene: 3. Germline-derived CDR1 and CDR2 are SGHRS and YFSETQ. The CDR3 is made up of 16 amino acids. CDR3 protein: CASSLGLAGDTYEQYF. The CDR3 DNA is TGCGCCAGCAGCTTGGGACTAGCGGGAGATACCTACGAGCAGTACTTC.

CDR3 amino acids: CASRRTGVNTEAFF. In DNA form, the CDR3 reads TGTGCCAGCAGGCGGACAGGGGTAAACACTGAAGCTTTCTTT. The chain links TRBV6-1 to TRBJ1-1; 9 bases agree with TRBD1. Germline CDR1 MNHNS, CDR2 SASEGT. CDR3 length: 14 residues. V trimming: 6 bases; J trimming: 2 bases; junction bases outside the gene matches: 4.

The chain joins TRBV30 to TRBJ2-3; the D gene is possibly TRBD2 (5 bases). Trimming took off 0 bases at V and 8 bases at J, with 9 bases between the two ends. The V gene's germline CDR1 is GTSNPN and CDR2 SVGIG (reference sequence). The CDR3 spans 12 residues. The CDR3 protein is CAWSVLVGTQYF. CDR3 nucleotide sequence: TGTGCCTGGAGTGTACTAGTCGGTACGCAGTATTTT.

This chain uses TRBV6-1 with TRBJ1-4; D not resolved. Germline CDR1 MNHNS, CDR2 SASEGT. The CDR3 covers 13 residues. V was clipped by 6 bases and J by 5 bases, with 10 bases between them. The CDR3 loop is CASRASQNEKLFF. CDR3 nucleotides: TGTGCCAGCAGGGCGAGCCAGAATGAAAAACTGTTTTTT.

The chain couples TRBV5-4 to TRBJ1-2; D is possibly TRBD1 (5 bases). Trimming pared 3 bases from V and 4 bases from J, leaving 10 bases between. The CDR3 is made up of 13 amino acids. Germline V lookup: CDR1 SGHNT, CDR2 YYREEE (reference sequence). The chain's CDR3 is CASSSRQFYGYTF. DNA of the CDR3: TGTGCCAGCAGCTCCCGACAGTTCTATGGCTACACCTTC.

The gene calls are TRBV2 and TRBJ1-6; possibly TRBD1 for D (5 bases). The CDR3 is made up of 13 amino acids. Germline CDR1 is SNHLY and CDR2 is FYNNEI. Trimming took off 5 bases at V and 10 bases at J, with 12 bases between the two ends. The CDR3 region is CASSPDTVSPLHF. As DNA, the CDR3 is TGTGCCAGCAGTCCGGACACGGTCTCACCCCTCCACTTT.

This clone was seen once. The chain is built from TRBV6-5 and TRBJ2-1; tentative D call: TRBD1 (6 bases). The V gene lost 0 bases and the J gene lost 4 bases, with 13 bases spanning the gap. The germline V gene has CDR1 MNHEY and CDR2 SVGAGI. There are 16 residues in the CDR3. The CDR3: CASSYSIQGSYNEQFF. The CDR3 region has the DNA TGTGCCAGCAGTTACTCGATACAGGGAAGTTACAATGAGCAGTTCTTC.

This chain connects TRBV9 to TRBJ2-3, with TRBD1 identical over 8 bases. Germline CDR1 reads SGDLS; CDR2 reads YYNGEE. V dropped 3 bases and J dropped 5; count of bases not matched to a gene: 11. The CDR3 length is 16 residues. The CDR3 nucleotides read TGTGCCAGCAGCGCTAGCTGGACAGGGCCTGGAGATACGCAGTATTTT. Its protein product is CASSASWTGPGDTQYF.

CDR3 in amino acids: CASSPSRADTQYF. The CDR3 nucleotides read TGTGCCAGCAGCCCCTCCAGGGCAGATACGCAGTATTTT. V and J are TRBV7-3 and TRBJ2-3; TRBD1 might be the D (5 bases). The CDR3 extends over 13 amino acids. Between the trimmed V and J ends, which lost 5 bases and 4 bases, there was a span of 10 bases. Per the germline V gene, CDR1 is SGHTA and CDR2 is FQGTGA.

V gene TRBV2 combines with J gene TRBJ1-5; a possible D gene is TRBD1 (6 bases). The CDR3 is 13 amino acids. Trimming left V 7 bases short and J 4 bases short, with 11 bases between. Germline CDR1 SNHLY, CDR2 FYNNEI. The CDR3 DNA sequence: TGTGCCAGCATTGGACAGAAGAATCAGCCCCAGCATTTT. This gives the protein CASIGQKNQPQHF.

The CDR3 region has the DNA TGTGCCAGTCGCCGCTATTTTAGCGGGACAGACAATGAGCAGTTCTTC. Residues: CASRRYFSGTDNEQFF. This chain links TRBV2 with TRBJ2-1, with a possible D match to TRBD2 (8 bases). The V end was cut by 9 bases, the J end by 5 bases, with 23 bases between. Germline V CDR1 and CDR2: SNHLY, FYNNEI. This CDR3 is 16 amino acids long.

V usage is TRBV2 and J usage is TRBJ2-5; 8 nucleotides match TRBD2. J was trimmed by 4 bases and V by 7 bases; bases with no gene match: 5. CDR3 length equals 13 residues. Germline V gene sequence: CDR1 SNHLY, CDR2 FYNNEI. In DNA form, the CDR3 reads TGTGCCAGCAATTTCCTAGCGGGAGAGACCCAGTACTTC. Translated: CASNFLAGETQYF.

The count of this clone is one. The CDR3 loop reads CASTNGARDTEAFF. In DNA form, the CDR3 reads TGTGCCAGCACCAACGGGGCTAGGGACACTGAAGCTTTCTTT. The V and J genes are TRBV7-6 and TRBJ1-1, with D maybe TRBD1 (5 bases). Germline-derived CDR1 and CDR2 are SGHVS and FNYEAQ. CDR3 length: 14 amino acids. V lost 7 bases and J lost 3, with 15 bases in between.

The chain joins TRBV5-1 to TRBJ2-2, with D unresolved. The germline V and J ends were trimmed by 2 bases and 3 bases, with 8 bases remaining between them. Germline V gives CDR1 SGHRS, CDR2 YFSETQ. The CDR3 covers 14 residues. The CDR3 sequence is CASSLQYYTGELFF. The CDR3 coding sequence is TGCGCCAGCAGCTTACAGTATTACACCGGGGAGCTGTTTTTT.

The chain uses TRBV5-4 and TRBJ2-1; the D gene is possibly TRBD2 (6 bases). Germline V CDR1 and CDR2: SGHNT, YYREEE (reference sequence). The CDR3 is 15 amino acids. Trimming stripped 4 bases from V and 7 bases from J, with 18 bases between. The CDR3 loop reads CASSAASGYSNEQFF. CDR3 coding DNA: TGTGCCAGCAGCGCCGCCAGCGGGTATTCAAATGAGCAGTTCTTC. Looking up the rest from reference TRBV5-4 and TRBJ2-1 gives the full variable domain: ETGVTQSPTHLIKTRGQQVTLRCSSQSGHNTVSWYQQALGQGPQFIFQYYREEENGRGNFPPRFSGLQFPNYSSELNVNALELDDSALYLCASSAASGYSNEQFFGPGTRLTVL.

This chain uses TRBV10-3 with TRBJ2-7; D call uncertain. CDR3 length: 12 amino acids. V was trimmed by 3 bases and J by 3 bases, leaving 6 bases between them. Germline V gene sequence: CDR1 ENHRY, CDR2 SYGVKD. CDR3 DNA: TGTGCCATCAGTGAACCGGGCTACGAGCAGTACTTC. Its translation is CAISEPGYEQYF.

This chain joins TRBV7-3 and TRBJ2-2; maybe TRBD1 (6 bases). The germline V gene has CDR1 SGHTA and CDR2 FQGTGA. The CDR3 is 17 amino acids. V lost 3 bases and J lost 0, with 14 bases in between. CDR3 nucleotide sequence: TGTGCCAGCAGCTTTGACCGGGACACTGCGAACACCGGGGAGCTGTTTTTT. This codes for CASSFDRDTANTGELFF.

The gene calls are TRBV25-1 and TRBJ2-1; D might be TRBD1 or TRBD2, each matching 5 bases. Germline loops: CDR1 MGHDK, CDR2 SYGVNS. V shed 6 bases and J shed 7 bases, with 7 bases lying between them. The CDR3 has 11 amino acids. In nucleotides, the CDR3 is TGTGCCAGCAGGAGGGGAAATGAGCAGTTCTTC. Residues: CASRRGNEQFF.

The chain combines TRBV7-6 with TRBJ2-1; weak D call: TRBD1 (6 bases). Germline CDR1 reads SGHVS; CDR2 reads FNYEAQ. The CDR3 totals 16 residues. The ends were cut back, 3 bases at V and 2 bases at J, with 14 bases in the middle. The CDR3 loop is CASSFSTRGTYNEQFF. CDR3 coding DNA: TGTGCCAGCAGCTTTAGTACCAGGGGTACCTACAATGAGCAGTTCTTC.

V gene TRBV4-2 combines with J gene TRBJ1-1; D ambiguous. The CDR3 loop spans 16 amino acids. The germline V and J ends were trimmed by 4 bases and 0 bases, with 15 bases remaining between them. CDR1 LGHNA and CDR2 YNFKEQ come from the germline V gene. CDR3 residues: CASSPNAVSLNTEAFF. The CDR3 coding sequence is TGTGCCAGCAGCCCGAATGCAGTGTCCTTGAACACTGAAGCTTTCTTT.

The chain couples TRBV2 to TRBJ2-1; TRBD1 matches at 9 bases. This CDR3 contains 16 residues. The trim removed 6 bases at V and 7 bases at J, leaving 13 bases unmatched. CDR1 is SNHLY and CDR2 is FYNNEI in the germline V gene. The CDR3 sequence is CASRPAAGTGLNEQFF. The CDR3 DNA follows: TGTGCCAGCAGGCCTGCCGCCGGGACAGGGTTGAATGAGCAGTTCTTC.

V gene TRBV19 combines with J gene TRBJ2-1; D gene ambiguous. CDR1 is LNHDA and CDR2 is SQIVND in the germline V gene (reference sequence). This CDR3 spans 16 amino acids. Trimming took off 4 bases at V and 5 bases at J, with 18 bases between the two ends. The CDR3 loop reads CASSTLSSRSNNEQFF. The CDR3 DNA reads TGTGCCAGTAGTACCCTTTCCAGTCGTAGCAACAATGAGCAGTTCTTC.

The gene calls are TRBV6-6 and TRBJ2-7; 8 nucleotides match TRBD1. The CDR3 extends over 13 amino acids. J was trimmed by 3 bases and V by 2 bases; bases with no gene match: 0. In germline, CDR1 is MNHNY, CDR2 SVGAGI (reference sequence). The CDR3 DNA follows: TGTGCCAGCAGTTACACAGGGGGCTACGAGCAGTACTTC. This encodes CASSYTGGYEQYF.

The J gene is TRBJ1-3, the V gene TRBV7-9, with no clear D. Germline V gives CDR1 SEHNR, CDR2 FQNEAQ (reference sequence). Trimming removed 5 bases at V and 0 bases at J, with 8 bases between. This CDR3 is 14 amino acids long. The chain's CDR3 is CASSLSTSGNTIYF. The CDR3 bases are TGTGCCAGCAGCCTTAGTACCTCTGGAAACACCATATATTTT.

The genes are TRBV5-1 and TRBJ2-3; TRBD2 agrees at 9 bases. Per germline, CDR1 SGHRS and CDR2 YFSETQ. V gave up 7 bases and J gave up 6 bases; unmatched junction bases: 9. The length of the CDR3 is 14 residues. Here the CDR3 DNA reads TGCGCCAGCTTGGCGGGACTAGCATCTGATACGCAGTATTTT. This codes for CASLAGLASDTQYF.

V and J are TRBV7-6 and TRBJ2-2; 9 nucleotides line up with TRBD2. Germline V gene data show CDR1 as SGHVS and CDR2 as FNYEAQ. J was trimmed by 4 bases and V by 6 bases; bases with no gene match: 9. This CDR3 region has 16 residues. CDR3 in amino acids: CASSVSGSGRTGELFF. DNA for the CDR3: TGTGCCAGCAGTGTTAGCGGGAGTGGTCGCACCGGGGAGCTGTTTTTT.

The chain's CDR3 is CASSFGTGGFQPQHF. CDR3 DNA: TGTGCCAGCAGCTTCGGGACAGGGGGTTTTCAGCCCCAGCATTTT. The chain recombines TRBV28 with TRBJ1-5; 11 bases line up with TRBD1. Losses at the gene ends were 6 bases for V and 6 bases for J; bases not matched to a gene: 7. CDR3 length: 15 amino acids. The germline gives CDR1 MDHEN, CDR2 SYDVKM.